This record concerns one T cell receptor (beta chain) sequence. Antigen unknown. This record belongs to a study of T cell repertoires in cytomegalovirus infection. Whole-study results and caveats: Identification of carriers of CMV plus the relevant HLA was performed using cumulative public TCR beta family frequency. The ex vivo response was dominated by HLA-C-restricted CMV-specific TCR beta clonotypes.

TCRdb reanalysed the reads using MiXCR and keeps one entry per CDR3 protein. This table holds hundreds of thousands of distinct CDR3 sequences, about two fifths found once. The sequencing here drew on cultured PBMCs, taken from culture after CMV antigen stimulation. The clonotype originates from a human donor in good health (CMV status not recorded). Some clones in this sample may be carry-over from other donors' samples.

In DNA form, the CDR3 reads TGTGCCACAGCACCGGGGGGGCCGCGGAATGAGCAGTTCTTC. It translates to CATAPGGPRNEQFF. This sequence joins TRBV5-4 and TRBJ2-1; 8 bases map to TRBD2. V was clipped by 9 bases and J by 7 bases; unmatched bases: 12. The CDR3 totals 14 residues. Germline V gene sequence: CDR1 SGHNT, CDR2 YYREEE (reference sequence).